The subject of this entry is one T cell receptor beta chain. Its antigen is unidentified. This entry belongs to a study of T cell responses to AZD1222 COVID-19 vaccine. Study results and limitations: Only a handful of AZD1222 recipients, roughly six in all, had baseline seropositivity. The donor group comprised mostly white British people and more females; the analysis possibly underestimated clonal diversity. Elevations in Spike-specific TCR breadth and depth followed administration of two AZD1222 doses.

This table comes from immunoSEQ multiplex PCR, and its TCRdb copy is limited to in-frame clones, with some not included. The data contain 160,000 or so clones, under 95% of them singletons. This CDR3 comprises 17 residues. The V gene's germline CDR1 is SGHRS and CDR2 YFSETQ. V dropped 2 bases and J dropped 0; count of bases not matched to a gene: 6. The gene calls are TRBV5-1 and TRBJ2-2, with 8 bases aligning to TRBD2. The sequencing used peripheral blood, collected 28 days after the second AZD1222 dose. This TCR derives from an adult who received the AZD1222 COVID-19 vaccine. The CDR3 DNA reads as TGCGCCAGCAGCTTTGAAAGCGGGAGCTCGAACACCGGGGAGCTGTTTTTT. Translating gives CASSFESGSSNTGELFF.